These 4 T cell receptor beta chains were sequenced from one sample in a study of cytomegalovirus exposure and HLA in healthy donors. With 60 Vbeta and 13 Jbeta primers, the PCR was carried out. The method was immunoSEQ multiplex PCR; TCRdb's version includes in-frame clones alone and lacks a portion of them. Of some 97,000 clones listed, roughly 70% are singletons. The source material was PBMCs. The receptors shown here come from a woman under 30 in good health and CMV-seropositive.

This clone was picked up one time. The V and J genes are TRBV5-1 and TRBJ2-1; TRBD2 aligns across 7 bases. The germline CDR1 and CDR2 sequences are SGHRS and YFSETQ. This CDR3 spans 14 amino acids. The V segment lost 0 bases and the J segment 7 bases; nucleotides outside the gene matches: 4. The CDR3 loop reads CASSLAGLSNEQFF. CDR3 bases: TGCGCCAGCAGCTTGGCGGGACTATCTAATGAGCAGTTCTTC.

This clone came up once. The chain has TRBV7-2 and TRBJ2-1, with a weak D call TRBD2 (6 bases). The CDR3 is 16 amino acids. The germline gives CDR1 SGHTA, CDR2 FQGNSA. Trimming took 1 base from V and 5 from J, leaving 15 bases between them. CDR3 bases: TGTGCCAGCAGCTTAGTAAGGTATCGGGGGAACAATGAGCAGTTCTTC. Translating it yields CASSLVRYRGNNEQFF.

The gene calls are TRBV30 and TRBJ1-1, with D perhaps TRBD1 (5 bases). Germline CDR1 GTSNPN, CDR2 SVGIG (reference sequence). V was cut by 3 bases and J by 5 bases, with 10 bases left in between. The CDR3 is 12 residues long. The CDR3: CAWSQGGTEAFF. CDR3 DNA sequence: TGTGCCTGGAGCCAGGGTGGGACTGAAGCTTTCTTT.

The chain has TRBV6-6 and TRBJ1-1; D is unclear. The V and J ends lost 2 bases and 1 base respectively, with 8 bases between them. CDR3 length equals 14 residues. Germline CDR1 MNHNY, CDR2 SVGAGI (reference sequence). DNA of the CDR3: TGTGCCAGCAGTTACCAGGCGGGGAACACTGAAGCTTTCTTT. Protein sequence: CASSYQAGNTEAFF.